Listed here is a single T cell receptor beta chain. The sample holds other DNA sequences that translate to the same CDR3. The CDR3 sequence is 13 residues long. CDR1 and CDR2 (germline): KGHSH, LQKENI. The trim removed 4 bases at V and 2 bases at J, leaving 1 base unmatched. Authors' methods: Estimates of nucleated cell counts were drawn from the amplification of reference gene primers. The assay was immunoSEQ multiplex PCR, and TCRdb's table has in-frame clones only and misses some. Clonal size and the V and J genes are those of that table, whereas D and trimming came from the DNA. The sample carries 270,000 or so clones, 83% recorded once. This specimen comes from a study of blood T cell repertoires in COVID-19. Study at large: The United States, Italy and Spain were the sources of the acute and convalescent COVID-19 samples. T cells, B-cell-depleted T cells, or PBMCs provided the cDNA or gDNA that served as material.

This chain connects TRBV18 to TRBJ2-5, with 7 bases that match TRBD1. The sequencing sample was made of peripheral blood. The receptor was derived from a woman aged 50 to 65 who had recovered from COVID-19. The CDR3, as DNA: TGTGCCAGCTCACGGGACAGTCAAGAGACCCAGTACTTC. This encodes CASSRDSQETQYF.